This T cell receptor beta chain was recorded in a study of cytomegalovirus exposure and HLA in healthy donors. V was pared by 5 bases and J by 3 bases, with 11 bases between. The CDR3 totals 13 residues. Germline loops: CDR1 SEHNR, CDR2 FQNEAQ (reference sequence). 60 Vbeta and 13 Jbeta primers were used in PCR. TCRdb's copy holds only in-frame clones and misses some; the assay was immunoSEQ multiplex PCR. The data hold fewer than 150,000 clones, with over 65% observed a single time. This receptor was taken from a woman aged 45-65 years in good health and CMV-seropositive. The chain couples TRBV7-9 to TRBJ2-7; D gene ambiguous. The sample consisted of PBMCs. Here the CDR3 DNA reads TGTGCCAGCAGCGGGCCTTTGGGCTACGAGCAGTACTTC. Its translation: CASSGPLGYEQYF. The whole variable domain, filled in from reference TRBV7-9 and TRBJ2-7, reads DTGVSQNPRHKITKRGQNVTFRCDPISEHNRLYWYRQTLGQGPEFLTYFQNEAQLEKSRLLSDRFSAERPKGSFSTLEIQRTEQGDSAMYLCASSGPLGYEQYFGPGTRLTVT.